What follows is one T cell receptor beta chain and its context. Amplification of TCR beta CDR3 regions was performed using RNA transcripts as template. During a first-round RT-PCR of the TCR CDR3, the HTBI primer set was used. From the multiplex PCR reads, TCRdb called clonotypes with MiXCR, one entry per CDR3 protein. The table records under 350,000 distinct CDR3 sequences, 25% to 30% of them present only once. The data were obtained in a study of T cells in Graves' hyperthyroidism and ophthalmopathy. The CDR3 is 14 residues long. Between the trimmed V and J ends, which lost 1 base and 4 bases, there was a span of 10 bases.

This sequence originates from a middle-aged man with Graves' hyperthyroidism that later progressed to Graves' ophthalmopathy. The sample consisted of blood. This chain connects TRBV12-3 or TRBV12-4 to TRBJ1-2; D unresolved. This CDR3 reads CASSLGVLAYGYTF. CDR3 nucleotide sequence: TGTGCCAGCAGTTTAGGCGTCCTTGCCTATGGCTACACCTTC.